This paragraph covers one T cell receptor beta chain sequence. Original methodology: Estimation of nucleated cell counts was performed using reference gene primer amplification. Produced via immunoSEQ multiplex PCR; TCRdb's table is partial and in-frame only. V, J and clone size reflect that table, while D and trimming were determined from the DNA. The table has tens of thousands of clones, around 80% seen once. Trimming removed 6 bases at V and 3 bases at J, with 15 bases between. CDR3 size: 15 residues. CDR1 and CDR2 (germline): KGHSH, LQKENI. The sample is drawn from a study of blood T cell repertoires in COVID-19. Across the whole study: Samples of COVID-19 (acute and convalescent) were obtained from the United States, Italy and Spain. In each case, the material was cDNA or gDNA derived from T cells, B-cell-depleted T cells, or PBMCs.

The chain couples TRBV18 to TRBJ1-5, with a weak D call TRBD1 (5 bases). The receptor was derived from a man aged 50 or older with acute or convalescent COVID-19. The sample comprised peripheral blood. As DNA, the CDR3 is TGTGCCAGCTCGCCGACAGTAAACCTCAATCAGCCCCAGCATTTT. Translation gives CASSPTVNLNQPQHF.